Following are 26 T cell receptor beta chains from one sample sequenced in a study of shared clonotypes between healthy human individuals. TCRdb's table, derived via immunoSEQ multiplex PCR, lists solely in-frame clones and lacks some. The top ten hold more than 30% of the sample, which has roughly 700,000 clones, less than 95% seen once. The sample comprised memory CD8+ T cells from PBMCs. Subset reported: CD45RO+ cells pooled with CCR7-negative TemRA cells. The receptors shown here come from a man aged 18 to 35 in good health. Some clones in this sample may be carry-over from other donors' samples.

The chain combines TRBV6-5 with TRBJ2-1, with TRBD1 matching over 9 bases. The V gene's germline CDR1 is MNHEY and CDR2 SVGAGI. The CDR3 loop spans 14 amino acids. Trimming took 7 bases from V and 5 from J; bases not matched to a gene: 6. CDR3 coding DNA: TGTGCCAGCACAAAAGACAGGGGGAACAATGAGCAGTTCTTC. This sequence encodes CASTKDRGNNEQFF.

As concerns this clone: The sample contains more than one DNA sequence encoding this CDR3. The rearrangement links TRBV9 to TRBJ2-1; tentative D call: TRBD2 (5 bases). The CDR3 length is 12 residues. Germline assignment: CDR1 SGDLS and CDR2 YYNGEE. Trimming took off 4 bases at V and 6 bases at J, with 8 bases between the two ends. The CDR3 loop is CASSPGGNEQFF. DNA for the CDR3: TGTGCCAGCAGCCCCGGAGGCAATGAGCAGTTCTTC.

This chain links TRBV27 with TRBJ2-7; the match to TRBD2 covers 9 bases. The germline CDR1 and CDR2 sequences are MNHEY and SMNVEV (reference sequence). With V trimmed by 3 bases and J by 3 bases, 6 bases remained unmatched. The CDR3 length is 15 residues. The CDR3 DNA sequence: TGTGCCAGCAGTTTTGTATCTAGCGGGAACTACGAGCAGTACTTC. Its protein is CASSFVSSGNYEQYF.

This chain links TRBV15 with TRBJ2-5, with D perhaps TRBD2 (5 bases). The CDR3 covers 16 residues. V dropped 0 bases and J dropped 0 bases, with 11 bases sitting between them. Germline V gene data show CDR1 as LNHNV and CDR2 as YYDKDF (reference sequence). This CDR3 reads CATSREAAGYQETQYF. The DNA of the CDR3 is TGTGCCACCAGCAGAGAGGCCGCGGGTTACCAAGAGACCCAGTACTTC.

Only a few counts were recorded for this clone. In the same sample, other DNA sequences code for this CDR3. The chain combines TRBV29-1 with TRBJ2-7; TRBD2 aligns across 10 bases. The V gene's germline CDR1 is SQVTM and CDR2 ANQGSEA. The trim removed 1 base at V and 4 bases at J, leaving 4 bases unmatched. The CDR3 has 14 residues. CDR3 protein: CSVEGLAGDYEQYF. The CDR3, as DNA: TGCAGCGTTGAAGGGCTAGCGGGAGATTACGAGCAGTACTTC.

V and J are TRBV6-4 and TRBJ2-1, with TRBD2 matching 16 bases. V dropped 8 bases and J dropped 10; count of bases not matched to a gene: 8. This CDR3 is 15 amino acids long. Germline V CDR1 and CDR2: MRHNA, SNTAGT. The CDR3 bases are TGTGCCAGCGACCCGGGACTAGCGGGAGGGTGGGAGCAGTTCTTC. Translated: CASDPGLAGGWEQFF.

The chain couples TRBV7-9 to TRBJ2-7, with 10 bases matching TRBD2. Looked up from germline, CDR1 is SEHNR and CDR2 is FQNEAQ (reference sequence). CDR3 size: 15 residues. The trim removed 3 bases at V and 2 bases at J, leaving 4 bases unmatched. The CDR3 nucleotides are TGTGCCAGCAGCTTCGCAGCGGGAGGGCCCTACGAGCAGTACTTC. Translation: CASSFAAGGPYEQYF. Using reference TRBV7-9 and TRBJ2-7 for the parts outside the CDR3, the full variable domain is DTGVSQNPRHKITKRGQNVTFRCDPISEHNRLYWYRQTLGQGPEFLTYFQNEAQLEKSRLLSDRFSAERPKGSFSTLEIQRTEQGDSAMYLCASSFAAGGPYEQYFGPGTRLTVT.

This sequence joins TRBV5-4 and TRBJ2-7, with D perhaps given as TRBD1 or TRBD2 (6 bases each). Germline CDR1 reads SGHNT; CDR2 reads YYREEE (reference sequence). Trimming shortened V by 4 bases and J by 3 bases, and 20 bases separated the two germline ends. This CDR3 contains 16 residues. The CDR3 nucleotides are TGTGCCAGCAGCGACCCTAGGGGGGAGCTCCGCTACGAGCAGTACTTC. This codes for CASSDPRGELRYEQYF.

The sample holds a few counts of this clone. The chain couples TRBV7-9 to TRBJ2-7; D is perhaps TRBD2 (5 bases). The CDR3 is 17 residues long. CDR1 is SEHNR and CDR2 is FQNEAQ in the germline V gene (reference sequence). V was cut by 3 bases and J by 3 bases, with 21 bases left in between. The CDR3 loop is CASSLSAVGIVLYEQYF. In DNA, the CDR3 is TGTGCCAGCAGCTTGAGTGCTGTCGGGATCGTCCTCTACGAGCAGTACTTC.

CDR3 sequence reads: CASSYGEVDYEQYF. DNA of the CDR3: TGTGCCAGCAGTTACGGTGAGGTTGACTACGAGCAGTACTTC. The J gene is TRBJ2-7, the V gene TRBV6-5; no firm D call. From germline, CDR1 is MNHEY and CDR2 SVGAGI. The CDR3 consists of 14 residues. V lost 2 bases, J lost 3 bases, and 11 bases lay in between.

In nucleotides, the CDR3 is TGTGCCAGCAGCGCTAGCGGGAGCCTTCAAGAGACCCAGTACTTC. It codes for CASSASGSLQETQYF. The chain joins TRBV9 to TRBJ2-5, with 10 bases that match TRBD2. CDR3 size: 15 residues. J gave up 2 bases and V 3 bases, and 4 bases lay outside the gene matches. CDR1 is SGDLS, CDR2 YYNGEE, per germline.

The V and J genes are TRBV19 and TRBJ1-1; 7 bases are a match to TRBD1. V was clipped by 2 bases and J by 4 bases; unmatched bases: 13. Germline V gene sequence: CDR1 LNHDA, CDR2 SQIVND (reference sequence). This CDR3 region has 17 residues. Here the CDR3 reads CASSIYGRQGGSTEAFF. As DNA, the CDR3 is TGTGCCAGTAGTATATACGGGAGACAGGGTGGGAGCACTGAAGCTTTCTTT.

This clone occurred a few times. V and J are TRBV5-4 and TRBJ1-1; perhaps TRBD1 as D (5 bases). This CDR3 contains 11 residues. The V end was cut by 6 bases, the J end by 8 bases, with 11 bases between. Germline CDR1 and CDR2: SGHNT and YYREEE (reference sequence). This CDR3 is CASIRGVEAFF. DNA for the CDR3: TGTGCCAGCATCAGAGGGGTGGAAGCTTTCTTT.

This sequence joins TRBV9 and TRBJ2-5; 9 bases match TRBD2. The CDR3 runs 14 residues. With V trimmed by 3 bases and J by 4 bases, 4 bases remained unmatched. The V gene's germline CDR1 is SGDLS and CDR2 YYNGEE. CDR3 region: CASSGGRGRETQYF. The CDR3 DNA reads TGTGCCAGCAGCGGCGGGAGGGGGAGAGAGACCCAGTACTTC. Combining the CDR3 with reference TRBV9 and TRBJ2-5 gives the whole variable domain DSGVTQTPKHLITATGQRVTLRCSPRSGDLSVYWYQQSLDQGLQFLIQYYNGEERAKGNILERFSAQQFPDLHSELNLSSLELGDSALYFCASSGGRGRETQYFGPGTRLLVL.

CDR3 bases: TGTGCCAGCAGCTTTATGCTCAATGAGCAGTTCTTC. It yields the protein CASSFMLNEQFF. The gene calls are TRBV5-6 and TRBJ2-1; D gene ambiguous. Germline-derived CDR1 and CDR2 are SGHDT and YYEEEE. Between the trimmed V and J ends, which lost 2 bases and 6 bases, there was a span of 6 bases. The CDR3 extends over 12 amino acids.

The V gene is TRBV6-5, the J gene TRBJ2-2; the match to TRBD1 covers 7 bases. Germline values: CDR1 MNHEY, CDR2 SVGAGI. Germline trimming cut 6 bases from V and 1 base from J; bases unmatched to any gene: 5. The CDR3 runs to 15 residues. The CDR3 coding sequence is TGTGCCAGCAGGTCCCGGGACAGGAACACCGGGGAGCTGTTTTTT. As protein: CASRSRDRNTGELFF.

The chain joins TRBV30 to TRBJ1-1; unclear D gene. The length of the CDR3 is 13 residues. V was shortened by 1 base and J by 0 bases, with 6 bases between the two germline ends. Germline V gene lookup returns CDR1 GTSNPN and CDR2 SVGIG (reference sequence). For the CDR3, the DNA is TGTGCCTGGAGTGGAGTTTTGAACACTGAAGCTTTCTTT. This translates into CAWSGVLNTEAFF.

V gene TRBV7-9 combines with J gene TRBJ1-2; no reliable D call. V was cut by 7 bases and J by 2 bases, with 14 bases left in between. The germline gives CDR1 SEHNR, CDR2 FQNEAQ (reference sequence). The CDR3 is 14 residues long. The CDR3 loop reads CASIPLGANYGYTF. The CDR3 DNA reads TGTGCCAGCATCCCACTGGGTGCCAACTATGGCTACACCTTC. Full variable domain (outside the CDR3, taken from reference TRBV7-9 and TRBJ1-2): DTGVSQNPRHKITKRGQNVTFRCDPISEHNRLYWYRQTLGQGPEFLTYFQNEAQLEKSRLLSDRFSAERPKGSFSTLEIQRTEQGDSAMYLCASIPLGANYGYTFGSGTRLTVV.

This clone was observed a single time. In DNA, the CDR3 is TGTGCCAGCAGCTACCCCCCGATGAACACTGAAGCTTTCTTT. The encoded protein is CASSYPPMNTEAFF. V usage is TRBV7-9 and J usage is TRBJ1-1; no firm D call. Germline CDR1 reads SEHNR; CDR2 reads FQNEAQ (reference sequence). V shed 4 bases and J shed 0 bases, with 9 bases lying between them. The CDR3 sequence is 14 residues long.

The rearrangement links TRBV4-1 to TRBJ1-1, with a possible D match to TRBD1 (5 bases). The germline gives CDR1 MGHRA, CDR2 YSYEKL. There are 15 residues in the CDR3. Trimming shortened V by 4 bases and J by 4 bases, and 16 bases separated the two germline ends. This CDR3 is CASSPSREGSTEAFF. For the CDR3, the DNA is TGCGCCAGCAGCCCTTCCCGGGAGGGGAGCACTGAAGCTTTCTTT.

This chain uses TRBV19 with TRBJ1-4; the D gene is possibly TRBD1 (6 bases). The CDR3 spans 15 residues. Trimming removed 9 bases from V and 7 bases from J, with 21 bases in between. Germline V gene sequence: CDR1 LNHDA, CDR2 SQIVND (reference sequence). The CDR3 loop reads CASGGRVIRGEKLFF. The CDR3 nucleotides are TGTGCCAGCGGGGGCCGGGTGATACGTGGTGAAAAACTGTTTTTT.

The chain's CDR3 is CASSQWGSGANVLTF. CDR3 sequence (DNA): TGTGCCAGCAGCCAGTGGGGCTCTGGGGCCAACGTCCTGACTTTC. This chain uses TRBV7-3 with TRBJ2-6; unclear D gene. V lost 5 bases and J 0 bases, leaving 8 bases between the germline ends. From germline, CDR1 is SGHTA and CDR2 FQGTGA. This CDR3 has 15 amino acids.

The chain employs TRBV9 and TRBJ2-7; D possibly corresponds to TRBD2 (6 bases). Germline V gene data show CDR1 as SGDLS and CDR2 as YYNGEE. Trimming took 3 bases from V and 6 from J, leaving 16 bases between them. This CDR3 is built from 14 residues. CDR3: CASSATRRPTEQYF. The DNA for the CDR3 is TGTGCCAGCAGCGCGACTAGGAGGCCCACCGAGCAGTACTTC.

This clone was seen a handful of times. This CDR3 reads CASSLGPSGPYEQYF. For the CDR3, the DNA is TGTGCCAGCAGCTTAGGCCCTAGCGGACCGTACGAGCAGTACTTC. The chain employs TRBV11-2 and TRBJ2-7, with 7 bases that match TRBD2. The CDR3 is 15 residues long. V trimming: 1 base; J trimming: 4 bases; junction bases outside the gene matches: 7. Germline loops: CDR1 SGHAT, CDR2 FQNNGV.

This chain joins TRBV7-2 and TRBJ2-1; 11 bases match TRBD2. Trimming removed 1 base from V and 9 bases from J; junction bases left unmatched: 8. Germline CDR1 and CDR2: SGHTA and FQGNSA. CDR3 length equals 16 residues. The CDR3 DNA is TGTGCCAGCAGCTTAGGTGGGGGACTAGCGGTTCCTGAGCAGTTCTTC. It translates to CASSLGGGLAVPEQFF.

This clone was seen a single time. The chain has TRBV25-1 and TRBJ2-7, with 7 positions matching TRBD2. V shed 2 bases and J 4 bases; nucleotides not matched to a gene: 2. Germline CDR1 MGHDK, CDR2 SYGVNS. The CDR3 covers 13 residues. The CDR3 coding sequence is TGTGCCAGCAGTGAACCCGGGGGGTACGAGCAGTACTTC. Translation gives CASSEPGGYEQYF.